Listed here are 18 T cell receptor beta chains from one sample, sequenced in a study of T cell changes during pregnancy in multiple sclerosis. The protocol was immunoSEQ multiplex PCR, while the TCRdb copy is restricted to in-frame clones and leaves out a portion. The table records about 100,000 clones, approximately 92% of them present only once. The material was peripheral blood, obtained after pregnancy. These receptors originate from a female donor with multiple sclerosis, enrolled in a pregnancy study.

This chain links TRBV19 with TRBJ2-7, with unresolved D. This CDR3 has 14 amino acids. V lost 3 bases, J lost 0 bases, and 9 bases lay in between. In germline, CDR1 is LNHDA, CDR2 SQIVND (reference sequence). The CDR3 coding sequence is TGTGCCAGTAGTATTACTCACTACTCCTACGAGCAGTACTTC. Amino acids: CASSITHYSYEQYF.

This clone was counted a single time. V gene TRBV28 combines with J gene TRBJ2-7; 8 positions match TRBD1. This CDR3 is built from 13 residues. J lost 2 bases, V lost 5 bases, and 2 bases had no gene match. Germline V gene lookup returns CDR1 MDHEN and CDR2 SYDVKM. The CDR3 nucleotides are TGTGCCAGCAGTCGACAGGGGACCTACGAGCAGTACTTC. The encoded protein is CASSRQGTYEQYF.

The chain joins TRBV7-3 to TRBJ2-3; D remains unclear. The CDR3 totals 13 residues. Germline V CDR1 and CDR2: SGHTA, FQGTGA. V lost 5 bases and J lost 1, with 7 bases in between. The CDR3 DNA follows: TGTGCCAGCAGCCTTTCGGGCACAGATACGCAGTATTTT. Translating gives CASSLSGTDTQYF.

J is TRBJ2-5 and V is TRBV5-1; 8 bases agree with TRBD2. Germline V gene lookup returns CDR1 SGHRS and CDR2 YFSETQ. CDR3 length equals 15 residues. Trimming removed 7 bases from V and 2 bases from J; junction bases left unmatched: 10. The CDR3 DNA reads TGCGCCAGCGGCCGGGGGGGTGGGGGACAAGAGACCCAGTACTTC. It translates to CASGRGGGGQETQYF.

The rearrangement uses TRBV5-6 and TRBJ2-7, with a possible D match to TRBD2 (5 bases). This CDR3 contains 15 residues. V dropped 0 bases and J dropped 3 bases, with 13 bases sitting between them. Germline V gene lookup returns CDR1 SGHDT and CDR2 YYEEEE. CDR3 DNA: TGTGCCAGCAGCTTGGGGGGAGTGGCGAACTACGAGCAGTACTTC. Translated: CASSLGGVANYEQYF. Drawing the rest from reference TRBV5-6 and TRBJ2-7, the complete variable domain is DAGVTQSPTHLIKTRGQQVTLRCSPKSGHDTVSWYQQALGQGPQFIFQYYEEEERQRGNFPDRFSGHQFPNYSSELNVNALLLGDSALYLCASSLGGVANYEQYFGPGTRLTVT.

This clone appeared a single time. The chain has TRBV10-3 and TRBJ2-6, with D uncertain. The germline V gene encodes CDR1 ENHRY and CDR2 SYGVKD. This CDR3 has 13 residues. The V and J ends lost 10 bases and 2 bases respectively, with 9 bases between them. The CDR3 loop is CATHGTGANVLTF. Here the CDR3 DNA reads TGTGCCACCCACGGTACTGGGGCCAACGTCCTGACTTTC.

This clone has just one count. This chain joins TRBV7-2 and TRBJ2-1, with 7 bases lining up with TRBD2. The CDR3 has 16 amino acids. CDR1 is SGHTA and CDR2 is FQGNSA in the germline V gene. V dropped 4 bases and J dropped 2; count of bases not matched to a gene: 8. The CDR3 DNA sequence: TGTGCCAGCAGCTCCCCTGGACTAGGCGCCTACAATGAGCAGTTCTTC. This translates into CASSSPGLGAYNEQFF.

The chain uses TRBV29-1 and TRBJ2-1, with 7 bases lining up with TRBD1. Germline V CDR1 and CDR2: SQVTM, ANQGSEA. This CDR3 is built from 13 residues. Trimming at V came to 6 bases and at J to 11 bases, leaving 13 bases not matched to a gene. CDR3 residues: CSVGQILPMKQFF. The CDR3, as DNA: TGCAGCGTGGGACAGATCCTGCCGATGAAGCAGTTCTTC.

This clone was picked up one time. The gene calls are TRBV12-5 and TRBJ1-3; D uncertain. Per germline, CDR1 LGHNT and CDR2 FRNRAP. V gave up 6 bases and J gave up 2 bases, with 11 bases separating them. The CDR3 is 14 residues long. For the CDR3, the DNA is TGTGCTAGTGGATTAGGAGAGCCTGGAAACACCATATATTTT. The encoded protein is CASGLGEPGNTIYF.

This chain links TRBV6-5 with TRBJ2-1; the D gene is possibly TRBD1 (5 bases). CDR1 and CDR2 from the germline V gene are MNHEY and SVGAGI. The CDR3 is made up of 16 amino acids. Trimming cost V 4 bases and J 0 bases, with 13 bases left between them. The CDR3 spells CASSSSGQGSYNEQFF. Written as DNA, the CDR3 is TGTGCCAGCAGTTCGTCAGGGCAGGGCTCCTACAATGAGCAGTTCTTC.

The V and J genes are TRBV5-1 and TRBJ2-1; D perhaps matches TRBD1 (6 bases). Germline-derived CDR1 and CDR2 are SGHRS and YFSETQ. The CDR3 is made up of 17 amino acids. Trimming took off 0 bases at V and 6 bases at J, with 19 bases between the two ends. The CDR3 bases are TGCGCCAGCAGCTTGGTTATGGGGGCTAGGGGCGGCAATGAGCAGTTCTTC. Translating it yields CASSLVMGARGGNEQFF.

CDR3 region: CASSYSPGQGARGYTF. In nucleotides, the CDR3 is TGTGCCAGCAGTTATTCCCCGGGACAGGGGGCGCGAGGCTACACCTTC. The chain couples TRBV6-5 to TRBJ1-2; 12 bases line up with TRBD1. The CDR3 extends over 16 amino acids. J lost 8 bases, V lost 3 bases, and 10 bases had no gene match. Germline lookup yields CDR1 MNHEY and CDR2 SVGAGI.

The rearrangement links TRBV5-1 to TRBJ1-2; 9 nucleotides match TRBD1. CDR3 length equals 15 residues. Unmatched junction bases numbered 4, after V lost 0 bases and J lost 4 bases. The germline V gene has CDR1 SGHRS and CDR2 YFSETQ. The DNA of the CDR3 is TGCGCCAGCAGCTTGGTGGGACAGGGCTCCTATGGCTACACCTTC. It translates to CASSLVGQGSYGYTF.

The rearrangement links TRBV11-3 to TRBJ1-2, with 8 bases fitting TRBD1. Germline CDR1 and CDR2: SGHNT and YENEEA. The J segment lost 7 bases and the V segment lost 5 bases, leaving 3 bases of the junction unmatched. The length of the CDR3 is 12 residues. CDR3 in DNA: TGTGCCAGCAGCCCTGACAGGGGTGGCTACACCTTC. Translated, it gives CASSPDRGGYTF.

The chain joins TRBV13 to TRBJ1-6; D is unresolved. Trimming took 4 bases from V and 9 from J, leaving 7 bases between them. CDR3 length: 12 amino acids. The germline CDR1 and CDR2 sequences are PRHDT and FYEKMQ (reference sequence). DNA for the CDR3: TGTGCCAGCAGCTCCCCCTCTTCACCCCTCCACTTT. As protein: CASSSPSSPLHF.

The genes are TRBV30 and TRBJ2-2, with 8 nucleotides matching TRBD2. Per the germline V gene, CDR1 is GTSNPN and CDR2 is SVGIG (reference sequence). The CDR3 totals 14 residues. Trimming removed 3 bases from V and 0 bases from J; junction bases left unmatched: 0. CDR3 sequence reads: CAWRRGANTGELFF. Here the CDR3 DNA reads TGTGCCTGGAGGCGGGGGGCGAACACCGGGGAGCTGTTTTTT. Full variable domain (remainder filled in from reference TRBV30 and TRBJ2-2): SQTIHQWPATLVQPVGSPLSLECTVEGTSNPNLYWYRQAAGRGLQLLFYSVGIGQISSEVPQNLSASRPQDRQFILSSKKLLLSDSGFYLCAWRRGANTGELFFGEGSRLTVL.

The chain has TRBV5-4 and TRBJ2-7, with TRBD2 matching 12 bases. After removal of 5 bases from V and 0 bases from J, the junction contained 6 bases not matched to a gene. This CDR3 has 16 residues. CDR1 is SGHNT, CDR2 YYREEE, per germline (reference sequence). The CDR3 sequence: CASSWLAGGSSYEQYF. The CDR3 bases are TGTGCCAGCAGTTGGCTAGCGGGAGGGAGCTCCTACGAGCAGTACTTC.

This rearrangement joins TRBV4-3 to TRBJ2-2, with D hard to call. The CDR3 runs 16 residues. Trimming removed 3 bases at V and 2 bases at J, with 13 bases between. Germline V gene lookup returns CDR1 LGHNA and CDR2 YSLEER. CDR3 DNA sequence: TGCGCCAGCAGCCAGCAGACACTGATAAACACCGGGGAGCTGTTTTTT. It translates to CASSQQTLINTGELFF.